Shown below are 23 T cell receptor beta chains from a single sample sequenced in a study of blood T cell repertoires in COVID-19. The assay was immunoSEQ multiplex PCR, and TCRdb's table has in-frame clones only and misses some. The sample holds tens of thousands of clones, 82% seen once. The sequenced sample was peripheral blood. These receptors were collected from an older woman with acute or convalescent COVID-19.

The chain carries TRBV9 and TRBJ2-5; TRBD2 matches at 7 bases. The CDR3 covers 18 residues. V shed 0 bases and J 1 base; nucleotides not matched to a gene: 12. From germline, CDR1 is SGDLS and CDR2 YYNGEE. The CDR3 DNA sequence: TGTGCCAGCAGCGTAGATGTAGGAGGCGGGAGTCGCCAAGAGACCCAGTACTTC. This gives the protein CASSVDVGGGSRQETQYF.

This rearrangement joins TRBV11-2 to TRBJ1-1, with D hard to call. Trimming took 2 bases from V and 0 from J, leaving 7 bases between them. The length of the CDR3 is 14 residues. CDR1 and CDR2 from the germline V gene are SGHAT and FQNNGV. As DNA, the CDR3 is TGTGCCAGCAGCTTACTGAGGATGAACACTGAAGCTTTCTTT. Translated: CASSLLRMNTEAFF.

The gene calls are TRBV18 and TRBJ1-3, with D hard to call. This CDR3 region has 19 residues. V shed 3 bases and J shed 0 bases, with 21 bases lying between them. Germline CDR1 is KGHSH and CDR2 is LQKENI. Here the CDR3 DNA reads TGTGCCAGCTCACCTGGCTTCGGAACCAGCGAACCCTCTGGAAACACCATATATTTT. This sequence encodes CASSPGFGTSEPSGNTIYF.

The V call is TRBV2, the J call TRBJ2-7; TRBD1 matches at 9 bases. Germline V gene lookup returns CDR1 SNHLY and CDR2 FYNNEI. The CDR3 length is 15 residues. V dropped 5 bases and J dropped 2; count of bases not matched to a gene: 7. The CDR3 here is CASSLQGQGTYEQYF. The CDR3 region has the DNA TGTGCCAGCAGTCTTCAAGGACAGGGGACCTACGAGCAGTACTTC.

The genes are TRBV19 and TRBJ1-4, with 8 positions matching TRBD1. Germline CDR1 LNHDA, CDR2 SQIVND (reference sequence). The CDR3 extends over 12 amino acids. V dropped 6 bases and J dropped 8; count of bases not matched to a gene: 2. In DNA, the CDR3 is TGTGCCAGTAGGAGGACAGGGGAAAAACTGTTTTTT. The encoded protein is CASRRTGEKLFF.

The chain carries TRBV4-1 and TRBJ1-2, with 9 bases matching TRBD1. Germline V gene sequence: CDR1 MGHRA, CDR2 YSYEKL. CDR3 length: 14 amino acids. Losses at the gene ends were 2 bases for V and 8 bases for J; bases not matched to a gene: 6. CDR3 in amino acids: CASSQTTGGGGYTF. CDR3 nucleotides: TGCGCCAGCAGCCAAACCACAGGGGGCGGAGGCTACACCTTC.

This clone was picked up one time. This chain links TRBV6-5 with TRBJ1-1; unclear D gene. Germline assignment: CDR1 MNHEY and CDR2 SVGAGI. The CDR3 is made up of 14 amino acids. Trimming took 2 bases from V and 1 from J, leaving 8 bases between them. The DNA of the CDR3 is TGTGCCAGCAGTTACCCTGAGGGGAACACTGAAGCTTTCTTT. This encodes CASSYPEGNTEAFF.

This clone was seen only once. This chain connects TRBV6-7 to TRBJ1-1, with D possibly being TRBD1 (6 bases). TRBV6-7 has ORF status, its function being uncertain. This CDR3 region has 19 residues. The V gene lost 0 bases and the J gene lost 6 bases, with 26 bases spanning the gap. This CDR3 is CASSYSITRGLACISEAFF. The DNA for the CDR3 is TGTGCCAGCAGTTACTCGATAACTAGGGGGTTGGCGTGCATCTCTGAAGCTTTCTTT.

V and J are TRBV2 and TRBJ1-5; possibly TRBD1 for D (6 bases). CDR1 and CDR2 (germline): SNHLY, FYNNEI. CDR3 size: 14 residues. The V and J ends lost 6 bases and 5 bases respectively, with 14 bases between them. The CDR3 DNA reads TGTGCCAGCAGAGGAACTACAGGGTATCAGCCCCAGCATTTT. Amino acid sequence: CASRGTTGYQPQHF.

This clone has only a few counts. The rearrangement links TRBV7-9 to TRBJ1-6; no reliable D call. The V gene lost 2 bases and the J gene lost 8 bases, with 7 bases spanning the gap. Germline CDR1 is SEHNR and CDR2 is FQNEAQ (reference sequence). The length of the CDR3 is 13 residues. This chain's CDR3 is CASSLHRDSPLHF. The CDR3, as DNA: TGTGCCAGCAGCTTACACAGAGATTCACCCCTCCACTTT.

This clone was counted a few times. The rearrangement links TRBV11-1 to TRBJ2-5, with D hard to call. V lost 8 bases and J 1 base, leaving 8 bases between the germline ends. The germline V gene encodes CDR1 SGHAT and CDR2 FQDESV (reference sequence). The CDR3 runs to 12 residues. The CDR3 nucleotides are TGTGCCAGCGGCGGTCTCCAAGAGACCCAGTACTTC. Translating gives CASGGLQETQYF.

The rearrangement joins TRBV27 to TRBJ1-5; TRBD1 matches 8 bases. The germline CDR1 and CDR2 sequences are MNHEY and SMNVEV (reference sequence). The length of the CDR3 is 15 residues. V was clipped by 6 bases and J by 2 bases; unmatched bases: 6. DNA for the CDR3: TGTGCCAGCAGCGCGGCAGGGGGCGGCAATCAGCCCCAGCATTTT. Translated: CASSAAGGGNQPQHF.

V is TRBV2 and J is TRBJ1-6; unclear D gene. CDR1 SNHLY and CDR2 FYNNEI come from the germline V gene. Trimming removed 4 bases at V and 6 bases at J, with 13 bases between. This CDR3 is 15 amino acids long. The DNA for the CDR3 is TGTGCCAGCAGTGCAACGGCCGGGTCTAATTCACCCCTCCACTTT. Its protein product is CASSATAGSNSPLHF.

The rearrangement joins TRBV2 to TRBJ1-6; D gene unclear. The CDR3 is 15 residues long. Germline-derived CDR1 and CDR2 are SNHLY and FYNNEI. The V end lost 4 bases, the J end lost 6 bases, and 13 bases lay between the germline ends. The chain's CDR3 is CASSAYRRTNSPLHF. CDR3 nucleotide sequence: TGTGCCAGCAGTGCATACAGAAGAACTAATTCACCCCTCCACTTT.

The chain combines TRBV27 with TRBJ1-1, with D unresolved. The CDR3 has 16 amino acids. Germline CDR1 is MNHEY and CDR2 is SMNVEV (reference sequence). V lost 3 bases and J 1 base, leaving 15 bases between the germline ends. As DNA, the CDR3 is TGTGCCAGCAGTTTGCGGCCGGGTAACTCGAACACTGAAGCTTTCTTT. The encoded protein is CASSLRPGNSNTEAFF.

This clone turned up a few times. The V and J genes are TRBV24-1 and TRBJ2-1; D is perhaps TRBD2 (6 bases). The CDR3 runs 15 residues. Trimming left V 5 bases short and J 2 bases short, with 12 bases between. Germline CDR1 and CDR2: KGHDR and SFDVKD. The DNA for the CDR3 is TGTGCCACCAGTGCTCACGGGAGTACCTACAATGAGCAGTTCTTC. Protein: CATSAHGSTYNEQFF.

The chain is built from TRBV5-4 and TRBJ1-1; D is uncertain. Germline values: CDR1 SGHNT, CDR2 YYREEE (reference sequence). This CDR3 region has 14 residues. V lost 6 bases and J 3 bases, leaving 15 bases between the germline ends. The CDR3 sequence: CASTFLDGDTEAFF. As DNA, the CDR3 is TGTGCCAGCACCTTCCTGGACGGGGACACTGAAGCTTTCTTT.

This chain links TRBV3-1 (or the pseudogene TRBV3-2) with TRBJ1-4, with TRBD1 as a possible D gene (5 bases). CDR3 length: 14 amino acids. The V gene's germline CDR1 is LGHDT and CDR2 YNNKEL (reference sequence). Trimming took 6 bases from V and 7 from J, leaving 15 bases between them. Here the CDR3 reads CASSRRVSGEKLFF. Written as DNA, the CDR3 is TGTGCCAGCAGTCGCAGGGTCAGTGGTGAAAAACTGTTTTTT.

V and J are TRBV19 and TRBJ2-1; D is perhaps TRBD1 (6 bases). The CDR3 consists of 16 residues. Germline loops: CDR1 LNHDA, CDR2 SQIVND (reference sequence). Trimming removed 5 bases from V and 3 bases from J, with 17 bases in between. The CDR3, as DNA: TGTGCCAGTAGTGGGGAAACAGGGATAAGCTACAATGAGCAGTTCTTC. Translated, it gives CASSGETGISYNEQFF.

This rearrangement joins TRBV18 to TRBJ2-5, with D possibly being TRBD2 (5 bases). The V end lost 3 bases, the J end lost 2 bases, and 7 bases lay between the germline ends. Germline V lookup: CDR1 KGHSH, CDR2 LQKENI. The CDR3 runs 13 residues. The CDR3 loop is CASSPPGQETQYF. The CDR3 region has the DNA TGTGCCAGCTCACCCCCGGGGCAAGAGACCCAGTACTTC.

The V and J genes are TRBV18 and TRBJ1-5; weak D call: TRBD1 (6 bases). The germline CDR1 and CDR2 sequences are KGHSH and LQKENI. Trimming stripped 4 bases from V and 6 bases from J, with 7 bases between. CDR3 length: 12 residues. The CDR3 DNA sequence: TGTGCCAGCTCACTCAGGGGTCAGCCCCAGCATTTT. Translated: CASSLRGQPQHF.

The sample holds one count of this clone. The chain combines TRBV5-1 with TRBJ1-1; a weak D match, TRBD1 (6 bases). Deletions cut 5 bases from V and 2 bases from J, with 16 bases between. This CDR3 comprises 15 residues. Germline-derived CDR1 and CDR2 are SGHRS and YFSETQ. This chain's CDR3 is CASRSLQGTNTEAFF. The DNA of the CDR3 is TGCGCCAGCAGATCGCTCCAGGGGACCAACACTGAAGCTTTCTTT. Combining the CDR3 with reference TRBV5-1 and TRBJ1-1 gives the whole variable domain KAGVTQTPRYLIKTRGQQVTLSCSPISGHRSVSWYQQTPGQGLQFLFEYFSETQRNKGNFPGRFSGRQFSNSRSEMNVSTLELGDSALYLCASRSLQGTNTEAFFGQGTRLTVV.

J is TRBJ2-1 and V is TRBV10-3; 13 bases are a match to TRBD2. This CDR3 is 16 amino acids long. Germline V gives CDR1 ENHRY, CDR2 SYGVKD. V was pared by 7 bases and J by 7 bases, with 10 bases of the junction left unmatched. CDR3 sequence: CAITPGTSGVWNEQFF. CDR3 bases: TGTGCCATCACTCCCGGGACTAGCGGGGTTTGGAATGAGCAGTTCTTC.